This T cell receptor beta chain was identified during a study of T cells in localized non-small cell lung cancer. Study-wide points: Adjacent lung exhibited a median of 57 among the 100 most abundant tumor clones. Without multi-region sequencing, intratumor heterogeneity could not be excluded.

Concerning this clone itself: The antigen is unknown.

The CDR3 has 13 amino acids. The germline gives CDR1 GTSNPN, CDR2 SVGIG (reference sequence). V was shortened by 4 bases and J by 7 bases, with 16 bases between the two germline ends. The protocol was immunoSEQ multiplex PCR, while the TCRdb copy is restricted to in-frame clones and leaves out a portion. Among about 7,900 clones listed, approximately 93% were seen once. This material consisted of peripheral blood, taken before any cancer treatment. This clonotype was sampled from a woman aged 40-70 years with stage I lung adenocarcinoma. The chain employs TRBV30 and TRBJ2-5; no firm D call. The CDR3 nucleotides are TGTGCCTGGACCAGGACCCGGTTCGGGACCCAGTACTTC. It codes for CAWTRTRFGTQYF.